This T cell receptor beta chain appears in the sequencing data of a study of T cell responses to AZD1222 COVID-19 vaccine (dated by TCRdb to the early 2020s). With respect to the entire study: Because spike-specific TCR depth and breadth did not differ between the two schedules, AZD1222 recipients who got a second dose at roughly 4 weeks were pooled with those who got a second dose at roughly 12 weeks. TCR sequencing was performed for more than 230 trial participants, of whom roughly 200 were given two doses of AZD1222 and 26 were given two doses of MenACWY control vaccine. Trial participants were enrolled by age into 18-55, 56-69 and 70-plus year subgroups, with around 150, 28 and 57 TCR-sequenced participants respectively.

The CDR3 regions of human TCRbeta chains were subjected to immunosequencing. The paper's data handling went like this. TCRs in the repertoires were compared against a reference library of SARS-CoV-2-specific TCRs that had been generated with the MIRA antigen-specificity platform. Breadth was defined as the fraction of unique TCRs that were SARS-CoV-2-associated, and depth was defined as the fraction of total T cells that were SARS-CoV-2-associated. Using the MIRA data, each spike-specific TCR was assigned both to the spike region to which the TCR was reactive and to a CD4 or CD8 class. Log10-transformed breadth and depth values were compared by one-way ANOVA with Sidak's multiple comparisons tests. TCRdb carries this immuneACCESS record with in-frame sequences only. Its versions omit some clonotypes, under half of them owing to an unresolved V gene in the studies checked, with the rest unexplained. That table gives V, J and clone size, and the DNA gave D and trimming. This sample holds some 150,000 clones; about 89% were observed only once. The ten largest clones represent approximately 1.6% of the sample.

What the authors observed across the whole study: The whole spike protein was spanned by vaccine-associated CD4 TCRs, and dominant responses were seen in regions 160-218 and 743-854. Nearly half of unique spike-specific TCRs reportedly recognized epitopes outside regions mutated in the B.1.351 and B.1.1.7 variants. After two AZD1222 doses, spike-specific TCR breadth and depth were significantly higher than at day 0 and than in MenACWY recipients. Because no day 14 peak-response samples were available, repertoires were characterized only after the peak T cell response. Conclusions about previously exposed vaccinees are limited, since just five to seven AZD1222 recipients were seropositive for SARS-CoV-2 at baseline. The 56-69-year group was small, and its depth increase did not reach significance, likely because of low power. Participants were mostly white British and included more females than males, and it was suggested by the authors that clonal diversity may have been underestimated.

The sample's time point, from its label and the paper: baseline before first vaccination. Samples from vaccinated people were obtained from the UK trials COV001 and COV002, which included a single-blind randomized controlled phase 2/3 trial of AZD1222 (ChAdOx1 nCoV-19) in healthy adults. Trial participant PBMC samples were collected at day 0 and day 28 after the second dose for TCRbeta chain sequencing. As for this clone: This receptor's antigen is unknown. No qualities accompany the bases; no much larger clone lies one base away.

CDR1 SGHTA and CDR2 FQGTGA are derived from the germline V gene. The CDR3 holds 15 amino acids from the cysteine to the phenylalanine. Left in the record is the CDR3 DNA by itself, 45 bases read in frame from the first base. V and J are trimmed by 6 bases and 6 bases, and the gene matches miss 8 bases of the junction. The clonotype comes from an adult in good health. The source material was peripheral blood, sampled on day 0 of AZD1222 vaccination. The rearrangement joined TRBV7-3 to TRBJ2-3, with 11 junctional bases fitting TRBD1. For the CDR3, the sequence is CASSTGQGVGDTQYF. The DNA sequence is TGTGCCAGCAGTACGGGACAGGGGGTCGGGGATACGCAGTATTTT.